These 28 T cell receptor beta chains originate from one sample sequenced in a study of graft-versus-host responses after intestinal transplantation. Repertoires were generated with immunoSEQ multiplex PCR, while TCRdb's copy carries only in-frame clones and drops some. The sample contains about 20,000 clones, roughly 86% of which appear only once. This material consisted of PBMCs, taken 220 to 240 days after intestinal transplant. The receptors were sampled from a human patient who received an intestinal transplant, so some T cells may come from the graft donor.

The CDR3 DNA reads as TGTGCCAGCAGCTTAGCCCGGGGGGGGGCCGCGTACGAGCAGTACTTC. Its protein product is CASSLARGGAAYEQYF. The rearrangement joins TRBV11-3 to TRBJ2-5; TRBD2 matches at 8 bases. The closer fit of TRBJ2-7 to the DNA end suggests the J call may be wrong. This CDR3 has 16 amino acids. Germline V gene lookup returns CDR1 SGHNT and CDR2 YENEEA.

This chain links TRBV19 with TRBJ2-7; a possible D gene is TRBD2 (5 bases). This CDR3 is 16 amino acids long. The V end was cut by 7 bases, the J end by 3 bases, with 22 bases between. In germline, CDR1 is LNHDA, CDR2 SQIVND (reference sequence). CDR3 bases: TGTGCCAGTATGGCTCCTCTAGCCCAAATTTACTACGAGCAGTACTTC. As protein: CASMAPLAQIYYEQYF.

The rearrangement uses TRBV23-1 and TRBJ1-4; 7 positions agree with TRBD1. TRBV23-1 is annotated as an ORF whose role is uncertain. With V trimmed by 8 bases and J by 0 bases, 9 bases remained unmatched. The CDR3 is made up of 16 amino acids. DNA of the CDR3: TGCGCCAGCCCCCGGAGGGGGCACCCAACTAATGAAAAACTGTTTTTT. Encoded protein: CASPRRGHPTNEKLFF.

V and J are TRBV27 and TRBJ2-5; D call uncertain. Germline V gives CDR1 MNHEY, CDR2 SMNVEV (reference sequence). The CDR3 contains 14 residues. Between the trimmed V and J ends, which lost 1 base and 4 bases, there was a span of 10 bases. CDR3 sequence: CASSLWAGRETQYF. CDR3 DNA: TGTGCCAGCAGTTTATGGGCAGGCCGAGAGACCCAGTACTTC.

This chain links TRBV9 with TRBJ1-4; no definite D call. CDR1 is SGDLS and CDR2 is YYNGEE in the germline V gene. The CDR3 is 16 residues long. The V and J ends lost 3 bases and 4 bases respectively, with 16 bases between them. CDR3 amino acids: CASSAGGDGLNEKLFF. In nucleotides, the CDR3 is TGTGCCAGCAGCGCCGGTGGAGACGGGCTTAATGAAAAACTGTTTTTT. The whole variable domain, remainder taken from reference TRBV9 and TRBJ1-4, is DSGVTQTPKHLITATGQRVTLRCSPRSGDLSVYWYQQSLDQGLQFLIQYYNGEERAKGNILERFSAQQFPDLHSELNLSSLELGDSALYFCASSAGGDGLNEKLFFGSGTQLSVL.

The genes are TRBV5-5 and TRBJ2-3; possibly TRBD2 for D (5 bases). The ends were cut back, 4 bases at V and 6 bases at J, with 9 bases in the middle. CDR3 length: 12 amino acids. CDR1 is SGHKS and CDR2 is YYEKEE in the germline V gene (reference sequence). CDR3 amino acids: CASSLGGDTQYF. The CDR3 DNA reads TGTGCCAGCAGCCTCGGCGGGGATACGCAGTATTTT.

In this sample, this clone turned up once. The rearrangement links TRBV10-3 to TRBJ2-1; the match to TRBD1 covers 10 bases. The length of the CDR3 is 15 residues. The V gene end was trimmed by 10 bases and the J gene end by 5 bases; junction bases not matched to a gene: 11. Germline lookup yields CDR1 ENHRY and CDR2 SYGVKD. This CDR3 is CATGDGTGVHNEQFF. CDR3 coding DNA: TGTGCCACCGGAGACGGGACAGGGGTCCACAATGAGCAGTTCTTC.

The chain combines TRBV2 with TRBJ2-7; possible D gene TRBD2, 6 bases. Germline V CDR1 and CDR2: SNHLY, FYNNEI. The CDR3 runs to 18 residues. Trimming took off 8 bases at V and 0 bases at J, with 26 bases between the two ends. CDR3 sequence: CASGYERGRLGSSYEQYF. The CDR3 DNA follows: TGTGCCAGCGGGTACGAACGGGGCAGACTAGGAAGCTCCTACGAGCAGTACTTC.

V and J are TRBV2 and TRBJ2-5, with D possibly being TRBD1 (6 bases). This CDR3 comprises 15 residues. V dropped 9 bases and J dropped 6 bases, with 23 bases sitting between them. Germline values: CDR1 SNHLY, CDR2 FYNNEI. The CDR3 reads CASTDEGHRAKTQYF. The CDR3 nucleotides read TGTGCCAGTACAGATGAGGGACACAGGGCGAAGACCCAGTACTTC.

The chain joins TRBV4-1 to TRBJ1-2; TRBD1 matches at 7 bases. Germline V gene lookup returns CDR1 MGHRA and CDR2 YSYEKL. This CDR3 contains 15 residues. V was pared by 1 base and J by 6 bases, with 8 bases of the junction left unmatched. CDR3 in amino acids: CASSQGTGVMNGYTF. The CDR3 bases are TGCGCCAGCAGCCAAGGAACAGGGGTTATGAATGGCTACACCTTC.

V is TRBV7-6 and J is TRBJ2-2; D gene unclear. Trimming cost V 3 bases and J 0 bases, with 11 bases left between them. Germline assignment: CDR1 SGHVS and CDR2 FNYEAQ. This CDR3 has 16 residues. CDR3: CASSFLTPSNTGELFF. The CDR3 nucleotides read TGTGCCAGCAGCTTCCTAACACCTTCGAACACCGGGGAGCTGTTTTTT.

The gene calls are TRBV7-2 and TRBJ2-1, with a possible D match to TRBD2 (6 bases). The CDR3 has 13 amino acids. CDR1 and CDR2 (germline): SGHTA, FQGNSA. The V and J ends lost 0 bases and 7 bases respectively, with 7 bases between them. Here the CDR3 DNA reads TGTGCCAGCAGCTTAGCGGAGGGGAATGAGCAGTTCTTC. This sequence encodes CASSLAEGNEQFF.

This clone was seen more than once but under ten times. At one boundary the junction diverges from the germline segment, which might be a read error. The rearrangement links TRBV6-1 to TRBJ1-3, with 9 bases matching TRBD1. The CDR3 is 16 amino acids. Germline CDR1 reads MNHNS; CDR2 reads SASEGT. CDR3 DNA: TGTGCCAGCAGGGAAGTAACAGGGGGCGGTGGAAACACCATATATTTT. Its translation: CASREVTGGGGNTIYF.

The V call is TRBV4-1, the J call TRBJ2-7; D is possibly TRBD2 (6 bases). The V gene's germline CDR1 is MGHRA and CDR2 YSYEKL. The CDR3 is made up of 14 amino acids. Deletions cut 2 bases from V and 3 bases from J, with 11 bases between. The CDR3 bases are TGCGCCAGCAGCCAATCTGGGGGAGGCTACGAGCAGTACTTC. It specifies CASSQSGGGYEQYF.

Comment on this clone: The same CDR3 also results from other DNA sequences found in this sample. V usage is TRBV27 and J usage is TRBJ1-2, with D possibly TRBD1 on 5 matching bases. Germline V gene sequence: CDR1 MNHEY, CDR2 SMNVEV (reference sequence). Trimming left V 5 bases short and J 4 bases short, with 11 bases between. The length of the CDR3 is 13 residues. CDR3 residues: CASSLGPSYGYTF. DNA for the CDR3: TGTGCCAGCAGTCTGGGGCCGTCCTATGGCTACACCTTC.

The chain has TRBV10-3 and TRBJ1-2; perhaps TRBD1 as D (6 bases). V lost 6 bases to trimming and J lost 2 bases, with 10 bases between them. The V gene's germline CDR1 is ENHRY and CDR2 SYGVKD. The CDR3 spans 13 residues. Here the CDR3 reads CAIRLTGNYGYTF. In DNA, the CDR3 is TGTGCCATCAGATTGACAGGAAACTATGGCTACACCTTC.

The chain has TRBV6-5 and TRBJ1-6; D is ambiguous. V was cut by 11 bases and J by 6 bases, with 14 bases left in between. This CDR3 has 13 amino acids. Germline V gene lookup returns CDR1 MNHEY and CDR2 SVGAGI. In DNA form, the CDR3 reads TGTGCCGCGGCCGGAGGGTTTAATTCACCCCTCCACTTT. Translating gives CAAAGGFNSPLHF.

The chain uses TRBV11-2 and TRBJ1-1; 7 positions match TRBD1. The trim removed 2 bases at V and 0 bases at J, leaving 9 bases unmatched. CDR1 is SGHAT, CDR2 FQNNGV, per germline. The CDR3 runs 17 residues. CDR3 residues: CASSLNPPGQMNTEAFF. The CDR3 DNA is TGTGCCAGCAGCTTAAACCCTCCGGGACAGATGAACACTGAAGCTTTCTTT. The whole variable domain, remainder taken from reference TRBV11-2 and TRBJ1-1, is EAGVAQSPRYKIIEKRQSVAFWCNPISGHATLYWYQQILGQGPKLLIQFQNNGVVDDSQLPKDRFSAERLKGVDSTLKIQPAKLEDSAVYLCASSLNPPGQMNTEAFFGQGTRLTVV.

The count of this clone is one. V is TRBV4-2 and J is TRBJ2-5, with 11 bases identical to TRBD2. This CDR3 has 18 amino acids. V lost 1 base and J lost 5; bases outside the gene matches: 12. CDR1 LGHNA and CDR2 YNFKEQ come from the germline V gene. CDR3 bases: TGTGCCAGCAGCCAAGGTGGTATTAGCGGGGGGGCATCCGAGACCCAGTACTTC. Translating it yields CASSQGGISGGASETQYF.

The rearrangement links TRBV30 to TRBJ2-3; D unresolved. There are 14 residues in the CDR3. CDR1 GTSNPN and CDR2 SVGIG come from the germline V gene (reference sequence). The germline V and J ends were trimmed by 3 bases and 3 bases, with 13 bases remaining between them. The CDR3 protein is CAWSWVGLTDTQYF. CDR3 DNA sequence: TGTGCCTGGAGCTGGGTAGGGTTGACAGATACGCAGTATTTT.

The chain links TRBV29-1 to TRBJ2-3; D tentatively reads TRBD1 or TRBD2 (6 bases each). V lost 3 bases and J lost 7, with 14 bases in between. Germline lookup yields CDR1 SQVTM and CDR2 ANQGSEA. This CDR3 is 13 amino acids long. The CDR3 spells CSVEGGRHYTQYF. For the CDR3, the DNA is TGCAGCGTTGAGGGGGGCCGGCACTATACGCAGTATTTT.

The chain uses TRBV11-3 and TRBJ2-3; 11 positions match TRBD1. The germline gives CDR1 SGHNT, CDR2 YENEEA. This CDR3 spans 13 amino acids. Trimming cost V 6 bases and J 5 bases; bases outside gene matches: 1. CDR3 loop: CASRDRGQDTQYF. CDR3 nucleotide sequence: TGTGCCAGCAGGGACAGGGGGCAAGATACGCAGTATTTT.

This clone appeared a few times. A much larger clone differs from this one at a single base, so this may be a read error. This chain connects TRBV7-6 to TRBJ2-4; D call uncertain. The V end was cut by 5 bases, the J end by 5 bases, with 19 bases between. The CDR3 loop spans 16 amino acids. Germline V lookup: CDR1 SGHVS, CDR2 FNYEAQ. CDR3 residues: CASSPRPSVAENIQYF. CDR3 nucleotides: TGTGCCAGCAGCCCACGTCCGAGCGTGGCGGAAAACATTCAGTACTTC.

The rearrangement links TRBV5-4 to TRBJ2-1; unclear D gene. The CDR3 runs 12 residues. Germline V gene data show CDR1 as SGHNT and CDR2 as YYREEE (reference sequence). Trimming took 0 bases from V and 6 from J, leaving 4 bases between them. DNA of the CDR3: TGTGCCAGCAGCTTGGATCTCAATGAGCAGTTCTTC. The encoded protein is CASSLDLNEQFF.

A few counts support this clone. The chain uses TRBV11-3 and TRBJ2-6; 7 nucleotides line up with TRBD1. From germline, CDR1 is SGHNT and CDR2 YENEEA. The CDR3 extends over 19 amino acids. V shed 1 base, J shed 0 bases, and the junction held 9 bases outside the gene matches. CDR3 protein: CASSLAGQFTVSGANVLTF. The CDR3 coding sequence is TGTGCCAGCAGCTTAGCGGGACAGTTTACAGTCTCTGGGGCCAACGTCCTGACTTTC.

The V and J genes are TRBV13 and TRBJ1-6; tentative D call: TRBD1 (5 bases). V lost 6 bases, J lost 6 bases, and 12 bases lay in between. CDR1 is PRHDT and CDR2 is FYEKMQ in the germline V gene (reference sequence). CDR3 size: 14 residues. CDR3 residues: CASRLLRGNSPLHF. CDR3 DNA: TGTGCCAGCAGGCTGTTAAGGGGTAATTCACCCCTCCACTTT. Full variable domain (remainder filled in from reference TRBV13 and TRBJ1-6): AAGVIQSPRHLIKEKRETATLKCYPIPRHDTVYWYQQGPGQDPQFLISFYEKMQSDKGSIPDRFSAQQFSDYHSELNMSSLELGDSALYFCASRLLRGNSPLHFGNGTRLTVT.

The V call is TRBV10-3, the J call TRBJ1-1, with D hard to call. Germline values: CDR1 ENHRY, CDR2 SYGVKD. This CDR3 contains 15 residues. V dropped 4 bases and J dropped 3 bases, with 15 bases sitting between them. The CDR3 here is CAISGRSDVDTEAFF. The CDR3 DNA is TGTGCCATCAGTGGTCGATCGGATGTGGACACTGAAGCTTTCTTT.

V usage is TRBV6-1 and J usage is TRBJ1-6, with unresolved D. Germline CDR1 and CDR2: MNHNS and SASEGT. V shed 5 bases and J shed 7 bases, with 12 bases lying between them. CDR3 size: 14 residues. The CDR3 DNA is TGTGCCAGCAGTTTTCCGGGTCGCAATTCACCCCTCCACTTT. Amino acids: CASSFPGRNSPLHF.